Listed below are T cell receptor beta chains from one sample, sequenced in a study of T-cell memory formation after mild COVID-19. From the 5' RACE reads, TCRdb called clonotypes with MiXCR, one entry per CDR3 protein. The sample lists 200,000 to 250,000 distinct CDR3 sequences; approximately 30% were seen once. Sample: PBMCs or a T cell subset sorted from them (not recorded which). These receptors were taken from an adult woman who had mild COVID-19 (a few samples of this study predate the infection). Cell type and time point are not known. Each CDR3 is given with its conserved first and last residue. The order of the fields is V gene, D gene, J gene, clone size, CDR3 DNA, CDR3 protein. D genes are given only for firm matches. Clone size is shown for a subset of rows, as once, few, many or a class of expanded clone.

TRBV29-1,TRBD1,TRBJ1-2,.,TGCAGCGTTGAAGATCGGGACAGGGGGCGCGGGATATATGGCTACACCTTC,CSVEDRDRGRGIYGYTF
TRBV7-9,TRBD1,TRBJ1-5,.,TGTGCCAGCAGCACCGACAGGGGTTTAGGCAATCAGCCCCAGCATTTT,CASSTDRGLGNQPQHF
TRBV30,TRBD1,TRBJ1-1,.,TGTGCCTGGAGTGTAGGAATGACAGGGCACACTGAAGCTTTCTTT,CAWSVGMTGHTEAFF
TRBV7-2,TRBD2,TRBJ2-1,.,TGTGCCAGCAGCTCCCAAGGACTAGCGGGTCGGGTGGGGTCCTCCTACAATGAGCAGTTCTTC,CASSSQGLAGRVGSSYNEQFF
TRBV7-9,.,TRBJ1-1,.,TGTGCCAGCAGCTTAGAGCAGGGTAGGGGAGCTTTCTTT,CASSLEQGRGAFF
TRBV7-9,TRBD2,TRBJ2-7,.,TGTGCCAGCAGTTCGACTAGCGGGGGTTCCGTCGAGCAGTACTTC,CASSSTSGGSVEQYF
TRBV5-1,.,TRBJ1-4,.,TGCGCCAGCAGCGAGGGCTATAATGAAAAACTGTTTTTT,CASSEGYNEKLFF
TRBV3-1,.,TRBJ2-5,.,TGTGCCAGCAGCCAACGTTCTGGGGGGAAAGTAGAGACCCAGTACTTC,CASSQRSGGKVETQYF
TRBV20-1,TRBD2,TRBJ2-1,.,TGCAGTGCTAGTGAACGGGAGGGCCGATACAATGAGCAGTTCTTC,CSASEREGRYNEQFF
TRBV18,.,TRBJ2-1,few,TGTGCCAGCTCACCACAGCCCGGACAGCCGCCCTACAATGAGCAGTTCTTC,CASSPQPGQPPYNEQFF
TRBV2,.,TRBJ2-1,few,TGTGCCAGCAGACAGGGAAGCTCCTACAATGAGCAGTTCTTC,CASRQGSSYNEQFF
TRBV7-2,.,TRBJ1-2,few,TGTGCCAGCAGCTTTGACAGTGAACACAACTATGGCTACACCTTC,CASSFDSEHNYGYTF
TRBV12-3/TRBV12-4,.,TRBJ1-2,.,TGTGCCAGCAGCGTCAGGGGAAAGGTTAGCTATGGCTACACCTTC,CASSVRGKVSYGYTF
TRBV3-1,.,TRBJ2-5,few,TGTGCCAGCAGCCAAGGACGGGGGACCCAGTACTTC,CASSQGRGTQYF
TRBV7-2,.,TRBJ1-2,.,TGTGCCAGCAGCCGTCCGGCCGGGGGGGGAAACTATGGCTACACCTTC,CASSRPAGGGNYGYTF
TRBV4-3,TRBD1,TRBJ2-7,few,TGCGCCAGCAGCCAAGATAAAGGACAGGACTACGAGCAGTACTTC,CASSQDKGQDYEQYF
TRBV6-5,.,TRBJ2-7,.,TGTGCCAGTAGAACCGGGACAAACGAGGGCGAGCAGTACTTC,CASRTGTNEGEQYF
TRBV4-3,TRBD2,TRBJ2-2,.,TGCGCCAGCAGCCAACAAGGACTAGCGGGAGGAACCGGGGAGCTGTTTTTT,CASSQQGLAGGTGELFF
TRBV12-3/TRBV12-4,TRBD2,TRBJ2-7,few,TGTGCCAGCAGTTTAGGACTAGCGGGACTCTACGAGCAGTACTTC,CASSLGLAGLYEQYF
TRBV29-1,TRBD1,TRBJ2-3,few,TGCAGCGTTAGCCGGACAGGTTCTACAGATACGCAGTATTTT,CSVSRTGSTDTQYF
TRBV7-9,.,TRBJ1-4,few,TGTGCCAGCAGCTTATACAGGGTTGCTAATGAAAAACTGTTTTTT,CASSLYRVANEKLFF
TRBV10-3,TRBD1,TRBJ2-5,.,TGTGCCATCAGTGAGTCGAGCAGGGGGCAAGAGACCCAGTACTTC,CAISESSRGQETQYF
TRBV5-1,TRBD1,TRBJ2-2,.,TGCGCCAGCACCACGGACAGGGTGAACACCGGGGAGCTGTTTTTT,CASTTDRVNTGELFF
TRBV12-3/TRBV12-4,.,TRBJ2-6,.,TGTGCCAGCAGTTACCCCCCCGTGATCTCTGGGGCCAACGTCCTGACTTTC,CASSYPPVISGANVLTF
TRBV20-1,TRBD1,TRBJ2-7,few,TGCAGTGCGGGCCCCCTTCGGCAGGGGGCTGACGAGCAGTACTTC,CSAGPLRQGADEQYF
TRBV7-8,TRBD1,TRBJ2-7,few,TGTGCCAGCAGCTCTCACAGGGGCCCATCCTACGAGCAGTACTTC,CASSSHRGPSYEQYF
TRBV7-2,TRBD1,TRBJ2-3,.,TGTGCCAGCAGCCCTAGGCTCAAGACAGGGTTGATCGCAGATACGCAGTATTTT,CASSPRLKTGLIADTQYF
TRBV11-2,.,TRBJ1-2,few,TGTGCCAGCAGCTTATATGGGGGGACTGGCTACACCTTC,CASSLYGGTGYTF
TRBV9,.,TRBJ1-2,.,TGTGCCAGCAGCGTGGACAGCTCAAACTATGGCTACACCTTC,CASSVDSSNYGYTF
TRBV5-1,.,TRBJ2-6,few,TGCGCCAGCAGCTTGGCCCAGGGGACTGGGGCCAACGTCCTGACTTTC,CASSLAQGTGANVLTF
TRBV12-3/TRBV12-4,TRBD1,TRBJ1-2,once,TGTGCCAGCAGGAGACAGGGGGAAAAGTATGGCTACACCTTC,CASRRQGEKYGYTF
TRBV5-4,.,TRBJ1-1,.,TGTGCCAGCAGCTTACGAGGGACTGGCACTGAAGCTTTCTTT,CASSLRGTGTEAFF
TRBV11-3,.,TRBJ2-3,few,TGTGCCAGCAGCTCAGGGGACGAAGATACGCAGTATTTT,CASSSGDEDTQYF
TRBV7-9,.,TRBJ2-3,.,TGTGCCAGCAGCTTAGCCCAAGGTAGCACAGATACGCAGTATTTT,CASSLAQGSTDTQYF
TRBV4-1,.,TRBJ1-2,.,TGCGCCAGCAGCCAAGAAGGGTGGGCTAACTATGGCTACACCTTC,CASSQEGWANYGYTF
TRBV6-5,TRBD1,TRBJ1-2,.,TGTGCCAGCAGCCCGACAGGGCGCTATGGCTACACCTTC,CASSPTGRYGYTF
TRBV24-1,.,TRBJ2-5,few,TGTGCCACCAGTGAACCTACAGGGATCCAAGAGACCCAGTACTTC,CATSEPTGIQETQYF
TRBV5-1,TRBD1,TRBJ1-1,many,TGCGCCAGCAGCTCACAGGGGGCTGAGAGCACTGAAGCTTTCTTT,CASSSQGAESTEAFF
TRBV3-1,.,TRBJ2-5,.,TGTGCCAGCAGCCTCAGGACTATCGAAGAGACCCAGTACTTC,CASSLRTIEETQYF
TRBV7-2,.,TRBJ2-2,few,TGTGCCAGCAGCTTAGCCTGGGAGCCAGGGGAGCTGTTTTTT,CASSLAWEPGELFF
TRBV3-1,.,TRBJ2-2,.,TGTGCCAGCAGCCAAGCCCCCCGCACCCACACCGGGGAGCTGTTTTTT,CASSQAPRTHTGELFF
TRBV7-2,.,TRBJ2-3,few,TGTGCCAGCAGCCCCCAAGCAGATACGCAGTATTTT,CASSPQADTQYF
TRBV10-3,TRBD1,TRBJ2-1,few,TGTGCCATCAGTGAGACAGGGGCGGGCAATGAGCAGTTCTTC,CAISETGAGNEQFF
TRBV7-9,.,TRBJ1-6,few,TGTGCCAGCAGCCGTAGGCGGGGATGGGGAAATTCACCCCTCCACTTT,CASSRRRGWGNSPLHF
TRBV7-2,.,TRBJ2-1,few,TGTGCCAGCAGCTCCAACAATGAGCAGTTCTTC,CASSSNNEQFF
TRBV4-1,.,TRBJ2-2,.,TGCGCCAGCAGCCAAGATTTGAGTTGGCAGCCGGGGGACACCGGGGAGCTGTTTTTT,CASSQDLSWQPGDTGELFF
TRBV11-2,TRBD2,TRBJ2-2,few,TGTGCCAGCAGCAAGGGACTAGCGGGGAACACCGGGGAGCTGTTTTTT,CASSKGLAGNTGELFF
TRBV11-3,TRBD1,TRBJ2-1,.,TGTGCCAGCAGCTTAGAGGGTCGTACCGGGACAGGGTATTACAATGAGCAGTTCTTC,CASSLEGRTGTGYYNEQFF
TRBV7-2,.,TRBJ2-5,.,TGTGCCAGCAGCTTTAACAGGGAGACCCAGTACTTC,CASSFNRETQYF
TRBV19,.,TRBJ1-2,few,TGTGCCAGTAGTACCAGGGGACGCGCAGTCGACTACACCTTC,CASSTRGRAVDYTF